This is a list of T cell receptor beta chains from one sample in a study of human T cells and chemical hapten exposure. Using its own MiXCR run on the RACE reads, TCRdb lists one record per CDR3 protein. This repertoire shows roughly 62,000 distinct CDR3 sequences, approximately 13% found once; its top ten account for roughly 2.6%. The sequencing here drew on whole blood, taken in connection with sensitization to the hapten diphenylcyclopropenone (DPC). The receptors shown here come from a man under 40 with alopecia areata. Some clones in this sample may be carry-over from other donors' samples. The CDR3 runs from the conserved cysteine through the conserved F or W. Fields, in order: CDR3 length, V gene, D gene, J gene, clone size, CDR3 protein, CDR3 DNA. The D gene is left open where the match is weak. The size field is filled for only some rows; it gives once, few, many or a size class.

15	TRBV27	.	TRBJ2-1	.	CASRRGGPGYNEQFF	TGTGCCAGCAGAAGAGGGGGGCCAGGTTACAATGAGCAGTTCTTC
15	TRBV7-6	TRBD1	TRBJ1-2	many	CASSPTQGQGYGYTF	TGTGCCAGCAGCCCGACTCAGGGACAGGGCTATGGCTACACCTTC
15	TRBV5-1	TRBD1	TRBJ1-2	few	CASSLTGTGSYGYTF	TGCGCCAGCAGCTTGACCGGGACAGGAAGCTATGGCTACACCTTC
14	TRBV10-3	.	TRBJ1-1	few	CAISEVQGYTEAFF	TGTGCCATCAGTGAGGTTCAGGGTTACACTGAAGCTTTCTTT
15	TRBV29-1	TRBD2	TRBJ2-3	few	CSVEGLAGPTDTQYF	TGCAGCGTTGAAGGCCTAGCGGGGCCCACAGATACGCAGTATTTT
15	TRBV6-6	.	TRBJ1-6	few	CASSYSKGSASPLHF	TGTGCCAGCAGCTACTCAAAGGGGTCGGCTTCACCCCTCCACTTT
16	TRBV28	.	TRBJ1-6	many	CASSFPPRDLGSPLHF	TGTGCCAGCAGTTTCCCGCCCCGGGACTTGGGTTCACCCCTCCACTTT
12	TRBV29-1	.	TRBJ2-5	.	CSVDGGVETQYF	TGCAGCGTTGATGGCGGGGTAGAGACCCAGTACTTC
13	TRBV7-8	.	TRBJ1-6	many	CASSFASDSPLHF	TGTGCCAGCAGCTTTGCTTCTGATTCACCCCTCCACTTT
16	TRBV27	.	TRBJ1-6	many	CASSLSATRANSPLHF	TGTGCCAGCAGTTTATCAGCCACACGGGCTAATTCACCCCTCCACTTT
15	TRBV9	.	TRBJ2-5	.	CASSPSTGVVETQYF	TGTGCCAGCAGCCCCAGTACGGGGGTTGTAGAGACCCAGTACTTC
14	TRBV12-3/TRBV12-4	.	TRBJ1-6	few	CASSFDVTNSPLHF	TGTGCCAGCAGTTTCGACGTTACCAATTCACCCCTCCACTTT
18	TRBV6-6	TRBD1	TRBJ1-5	.	CASSYRDRGNRSNQPQHF	TGTGCCAGCAGTTACCGGGACAGGGGAAATAGAAGCAATCAGCCCCAGCATTTT
13	TRBV9	.	TRBJ1-2	many	CASSVAEGYGYTF	TGTGCCAGCAGCGTAGCTGAAGGCTATGGCTACACCTTC
15	TRBV20-1	.	TRBJ1-1	few	CSARDFRDLNTEAFF	TGCAGTGCTAGAGATTTCCGGGATTTGAACACTGAAGCTTTCTTT
12	TRBV12-3/TRBV12-4	.	TRBJ1-2	.	CASSLKGYGYTF	TGTGCCAGCAGTTTAAAGGGCTATGGCTACACCTTC
14	TRBV30	.	TRBJ2-4	many	CAWSGTGTENIQYF	TGTGCCTGGAGTGGGACCGGGACGGAAAACATTCAGTACTTC
14	TRBV10-3	TRBD1	TRBJ1-5	many	CAIGAGTDNQPQHF	TGTGCCATCGGGGCCGGGACAGATAATCAGCCCCAGCATTTT
15	TRBV9	.	TRBJ2-3	.	CASSGRGLRTDTQYF	TGTGCCAGCAGCGGGCGGGGACTCCGAACAGATACGCAGTATTTT
13	TRBV6-6	TRBD2	TRBJ2-5	.	CASTREGLETQYF	TGTGCCAGCACCCGGGAGGGCCTAGAGACCCAGTACTTC
13	TRBV25-1	TRBD1	TRBJ2-7	few	CASSAKDRVEQYF	TGTGCCAGCAGTGCCAAAGACAGGGTCGAGCAGTACTTC
13	TRBV7-2	.	TRBJ2-5	few	CASSLAVRETQYF	TGTGCCAGCAGCTTAGCGGTACGAGAGACCCAGTACTTC
11	TRBV20-1	.	TRBJ1-2	many	CSAGTQYGYTF	TGCAGTGCCGGGACACAGTATGGCTACACCTTC
14	TRBV12-3/TRBV12-4	.	TRBJ2-1	many	CASIPTGTYNEQFF	TGTGCCAGCATCCCCACTGGGACTTACAATGAGCAGTTCTTC
14	TRBV10-3	TRBD1	TRBJ2-3	.	CAISGTGTTDTQYF	TGTGCCATCAGTGGGACAGGTACCACAGATACGCAGTATTTT
12	TRBV5-1	.	TRBJ2-2	.	CASNENTGELFF	TGCGCCAGCAACGAGAACACCGGGGAGCTGTTTTTT
14	TRBV30	TRBD1	TRBJ1-5	many	CAWSVRDRNQPQHF	TGTGCCTGGAGTGTACGGGACAGGAATCAGCCCCAGCATTTT
15	TRBV9	TRBD1	TRBJ2-1	.	CASSTGQGSYNEQFF	TGTGCCAGCAGTACCGGACAGGGCTCCTACAATGAGCAGTTCTTC
13	TRBV12-3/TRBV12-4	.	TRBJ1-2	few	CASSLLQYYGYTF	TGTGCCAGCAGTTTATTACAGTACTATGGCTACACCTTC
15	TRBV20-1	.	TRBJ1-4	few	CSARPVDSSNEKLFF	TGCAGTGCTAGACCGGTCGACAGCTCGAATGAAAAACTGTTTTTT
14	TRBV9	.	TRBJ1-1	.	CASSVEYANTEAFF	TGTGCCAGCAGCGTAGAGTATGCGAACACTGAAGCTTTCTTT
20	TRBV6-2/TRBV6-3	TRBD1	TRBJ2-4	few	CASRPKPGTGGSEAKNIQYF	TGTGCCAGCAGACCCAAGCCGGGGACAGGGGGCTCTGAAGCCAAAAACATTCAGTACTTC